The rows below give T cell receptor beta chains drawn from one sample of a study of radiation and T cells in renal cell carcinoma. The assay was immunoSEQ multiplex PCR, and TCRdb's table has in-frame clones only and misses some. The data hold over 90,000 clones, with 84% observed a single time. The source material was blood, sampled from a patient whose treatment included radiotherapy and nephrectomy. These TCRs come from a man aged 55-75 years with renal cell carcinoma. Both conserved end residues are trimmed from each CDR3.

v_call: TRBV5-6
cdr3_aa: ASSTASGTPRGEQY

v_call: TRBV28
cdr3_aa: ASSLPTEKQY

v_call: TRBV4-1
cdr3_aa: ASSQDPRPYEQY

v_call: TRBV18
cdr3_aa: ASSLTGAVNTEAF

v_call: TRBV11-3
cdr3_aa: ASSPRHGTGEQY

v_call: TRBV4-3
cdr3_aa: ASSQDFNSYGYT

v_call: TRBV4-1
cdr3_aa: ASSLRGTGTSGSTDTQY

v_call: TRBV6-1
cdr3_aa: ASTSGRGLSEKLF

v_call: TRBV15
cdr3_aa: ATSSDPGRLNQPQH

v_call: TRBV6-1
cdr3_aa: ASSRAGNTGELF

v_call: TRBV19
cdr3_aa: ASTTRSKNTGELF

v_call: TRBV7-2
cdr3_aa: ASSSEGSSGTNEQF

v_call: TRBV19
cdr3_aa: ASSIFGGEQSYEQY

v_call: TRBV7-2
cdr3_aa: ASSLESALYGYT

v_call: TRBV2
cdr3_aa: ASSPQGEFGEQF

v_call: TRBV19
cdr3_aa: AASPTGDAYGYT

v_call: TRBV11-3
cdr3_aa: ASSRGLGGTDTQY

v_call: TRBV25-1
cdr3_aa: ASSAGTVSYNEQF

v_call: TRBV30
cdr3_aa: AWSSLIGQY

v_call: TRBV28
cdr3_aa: ASSPYRGMGDTQY

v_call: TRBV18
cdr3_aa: ASSPTGTSFQETQY

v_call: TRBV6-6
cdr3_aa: ASSRTANTEAF

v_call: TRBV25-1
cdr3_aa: ASSEWDRGEKLF

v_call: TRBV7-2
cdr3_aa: ASRVDSGGTVQY

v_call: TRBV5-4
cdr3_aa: ASKMEVGRAGEQY

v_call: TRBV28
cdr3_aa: ASSRRGMNTEAF

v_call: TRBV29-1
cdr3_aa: SVLGGGYTDTQY

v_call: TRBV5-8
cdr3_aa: ASNYRGPDQPQH

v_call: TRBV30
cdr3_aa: AWSPGRNYEQY

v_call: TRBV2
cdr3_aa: ASIQDIFQETQY

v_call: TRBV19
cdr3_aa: ASSTGTGSYEQY

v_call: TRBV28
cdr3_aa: ASSLVGTRRSEQY

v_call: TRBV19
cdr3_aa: ASSIPGQGRNEKLF

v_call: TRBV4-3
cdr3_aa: ASSQVLGVQF

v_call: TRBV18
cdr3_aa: ASSSLTWETQY

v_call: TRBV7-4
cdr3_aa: ASSYRQGKTEAF

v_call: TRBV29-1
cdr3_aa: SVGDRGPTDTQY

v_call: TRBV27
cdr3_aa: ASSPGQSYEQY

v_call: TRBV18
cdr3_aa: ASSPRVGTDTQY

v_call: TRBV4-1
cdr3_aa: ASSLILGGRGGTNTQY

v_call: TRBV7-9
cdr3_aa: ASSWLADYTDTQY

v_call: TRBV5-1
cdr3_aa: ASSFRRENTGELF

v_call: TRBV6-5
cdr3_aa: ASMLLRGNTIY

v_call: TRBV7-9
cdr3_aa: ASSFFLIQGANEAF

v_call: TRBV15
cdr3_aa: ATSRASGKQF

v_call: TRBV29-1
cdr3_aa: SVVSEKEPDTQY

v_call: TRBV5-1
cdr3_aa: ASTRGGVLNEQF

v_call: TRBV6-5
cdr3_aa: ASSYGGAGELF

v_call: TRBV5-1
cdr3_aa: ASSPLAGGFYEQY

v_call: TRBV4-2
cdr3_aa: ASSQGDFGGYNEQF

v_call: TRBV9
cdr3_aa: ASSARLARTGELF

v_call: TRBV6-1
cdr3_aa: ASSAAGRGGTLGANVLT

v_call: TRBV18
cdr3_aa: ASSPGGSGPNTEAF

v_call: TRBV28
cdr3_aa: ASSFTREGETQY

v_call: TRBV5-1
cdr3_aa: ASSSAGGPLAYEQY